This T cell receptor beta chain came from a study of T cell repertoires in cytomegalovirus infection. About the study: TCR beta signatures that were public indicated CMV infection and matching HLA type.

Study conclusions and caveats: HLA-C-restricted TCR beta clonotypes specific for CMV led the ex vivo response.

This CDR3 region has 14 residues. Germline CDR1 and CDR2: SGHTA and FQGNSA. The trim removed 3 bases at V and 4 bases at J, leaving 3 bases unmatched. In this sample, this clonotype turned up many times. Its specificity is unknown. MiXCR was run by TCRdb on the reads, yielding one entry per CDR3 protein. Among 400,000 to 600,000 distinct CDR3 sequences listed, roughly 42% were seen once. Sequenced material: cultured PBMCs, taken from culture after CMV antigen stimulation. This sequence originates from a human donor in good health (CMV status not recorded). Some clones in this sample may be carry-over from other donors' samples. The V gene is TRBV7-2, the J gene TRBJ1-1, with TRBD1 identical over 9 bases. The CDR3 sequence: CASSFRTGVTEAFF. Here the CDR3 DNA reads TGTGCCAGCAGCTTCCGGACAGGGGTCACTGAAGCTTTCTTT.